Sequencing of this T cell receptor beta chain was carried out in a study of blood T cell repertoires in COVID-19. Generated by immunoSEQ multiplex PCR, the TCRdb table keeps only in-frame clones and is missing some. The table records approximately 150,000 clones, roughly 87% of them present only once. Trimming left V 3 bases short and J 0 bases short, with 12 bases between. In germline, CDR1 is KGHSH, CDR2 LQKENI. The CDR3 runs 16 residues. The sequenced sample consisted of peripheral blood. This clonotype was sampled from a woman aged 50 to 60 with acute or convalescent COVID-19. This chain links TRBV18 with TRBJ1-3, with TRBD1 as a possible D gene (5 bases). CDR3 loop: CASSPVNRLSGNTIYF. For the CDR3, the DNA is TGTGCCAGCTCACCCGTTAACAGGCTCTCTGGAAACACCATATATTTT.